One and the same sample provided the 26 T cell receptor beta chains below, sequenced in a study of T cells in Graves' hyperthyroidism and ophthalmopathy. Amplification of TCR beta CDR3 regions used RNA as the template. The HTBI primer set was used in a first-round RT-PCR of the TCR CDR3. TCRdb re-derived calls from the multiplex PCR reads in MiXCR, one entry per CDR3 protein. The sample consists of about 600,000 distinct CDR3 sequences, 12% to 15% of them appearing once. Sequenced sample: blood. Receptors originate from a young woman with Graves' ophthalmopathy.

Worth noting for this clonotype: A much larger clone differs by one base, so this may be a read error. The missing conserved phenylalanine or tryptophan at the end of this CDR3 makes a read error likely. CDR3 region: CASSLYQGDEQFL. The CDR3 coding sequence is TGTGCCAGCAGTTTATATCAAGGGGATGAGCAGTTCCTC. The chain joins TRBV28 to TRBJ2-1, with a weak D call TRBD1 (5 bases). The germline V gene has CDR1 MDHEN and CDR2 SYDVKM. The CDR3 covers 13 residues. V lost 1 base to trimming and J lost 8 bases, with 9 bases between them.

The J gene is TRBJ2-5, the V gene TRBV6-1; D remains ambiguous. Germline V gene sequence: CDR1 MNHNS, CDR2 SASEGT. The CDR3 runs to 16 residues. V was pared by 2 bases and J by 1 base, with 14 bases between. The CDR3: CASSEFDRTFQETQYF. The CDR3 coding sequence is TGTGCCAGCAGTGAATTCGACCGAACCTTCCAAGAGACCCAGTACTTC.

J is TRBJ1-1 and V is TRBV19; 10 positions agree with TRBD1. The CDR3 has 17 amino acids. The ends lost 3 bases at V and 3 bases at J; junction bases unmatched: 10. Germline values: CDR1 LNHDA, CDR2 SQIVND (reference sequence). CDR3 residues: CASSMFDRGRVDTEAFF. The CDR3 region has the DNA TGTGCCAGTAGTATGTTTGACAGGGGGCGGGTGGACACTGAAGCTTTCTTT.

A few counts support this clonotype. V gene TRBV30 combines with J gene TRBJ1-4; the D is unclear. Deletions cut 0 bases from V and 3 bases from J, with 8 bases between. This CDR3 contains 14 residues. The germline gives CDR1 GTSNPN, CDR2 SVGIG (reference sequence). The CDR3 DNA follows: TGTGCCTGGAGTGTCGGGTGGGCTAATGAAAAACTGTTTTTT. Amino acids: CAWSVGWANEKLFF.

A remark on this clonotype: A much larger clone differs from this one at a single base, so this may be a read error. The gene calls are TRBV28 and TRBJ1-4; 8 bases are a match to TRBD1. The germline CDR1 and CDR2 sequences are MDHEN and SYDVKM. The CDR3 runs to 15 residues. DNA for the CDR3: TGTGCCTGCAGTCAACCGGGACAGGACCTTGAAAAACTGTTTTTT. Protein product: CACSQPGQDLEKLFF.

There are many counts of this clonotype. For the CDR3, the DNA is TGTGCCAGCAGTTTTGGTCTAGCGGGAGCCTACGAGCAGTACTTC. Encoded protein: CASSFGLAGAYEQYF. V gene TRBV12-3 or TRBV12-4 combines with J gene TRBJ2-7; TRBD2 aligns across 10 bases. J was trimmed by 2 bases and V by 3 bases; bases with no gene match: 4. The CDR3 is made up of 15 amino acids.

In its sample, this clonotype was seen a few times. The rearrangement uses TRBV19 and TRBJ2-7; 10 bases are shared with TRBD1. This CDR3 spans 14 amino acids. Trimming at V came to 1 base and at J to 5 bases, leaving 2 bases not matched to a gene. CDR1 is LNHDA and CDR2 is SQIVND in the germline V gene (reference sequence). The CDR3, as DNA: TGTGCCAGTAGTATAGGACAGGGGGCAAACGAGCAGTACTTC. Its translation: CASSIGQGANEQYF. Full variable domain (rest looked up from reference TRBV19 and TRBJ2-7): DGGITQSPKYLFRKEGQNVTLSCEQNLNHDAMYWYRQDPGQGLRLIYYSQIVNDFQKGDIAEGYSVSREKKESFPLTVTSAQKNPTAFYLCASSIGQGANEQYFGPGTRLTVT.

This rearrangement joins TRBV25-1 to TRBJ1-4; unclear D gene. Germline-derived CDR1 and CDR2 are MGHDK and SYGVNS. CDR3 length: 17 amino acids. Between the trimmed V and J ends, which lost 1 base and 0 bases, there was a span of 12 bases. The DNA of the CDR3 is TGTGCCAGCAGTGAATTCACTTCGGGTGCAACTAATGAAAAACTGTTTTTT. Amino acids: CASSEFTSGATNEKLFF.

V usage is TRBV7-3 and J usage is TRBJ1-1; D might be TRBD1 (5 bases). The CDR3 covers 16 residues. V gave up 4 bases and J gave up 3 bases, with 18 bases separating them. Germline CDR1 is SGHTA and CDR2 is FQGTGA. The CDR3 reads CASSSAAASGDTEAFF. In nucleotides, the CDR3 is TGTGCCAGCAGCTCCGCGGCGGCTTCGGGGGACACTGAAGCTTTCTTT.

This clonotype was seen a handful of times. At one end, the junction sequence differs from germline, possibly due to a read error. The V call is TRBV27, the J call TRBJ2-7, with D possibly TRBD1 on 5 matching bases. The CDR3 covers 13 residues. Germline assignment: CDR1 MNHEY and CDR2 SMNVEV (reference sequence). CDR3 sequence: CAGSLRGSYEQYF. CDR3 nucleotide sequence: TGTGCCGGCAGTTTAAGGGGATCCTACGAGCAGTACTTC.

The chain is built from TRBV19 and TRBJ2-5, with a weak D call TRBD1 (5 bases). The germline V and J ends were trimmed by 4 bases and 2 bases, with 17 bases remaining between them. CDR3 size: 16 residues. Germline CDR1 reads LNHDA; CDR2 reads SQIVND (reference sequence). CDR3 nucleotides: TGTGCCAGTAGTACTAGACAAATGGGGCTACAAGAGACCCAGTACTTC. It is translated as CASSTRQMGLQETQYF. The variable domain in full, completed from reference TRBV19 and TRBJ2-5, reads DGGITQSPKYLFRKEGQNVTLSCEQNLNHDAMYWYRQDPGQGLRLIYYSQIVNDFQKGDIAEGYSVSREKKESFPLTVTSAQKNPTAFYLCASSTRQMGLQETQYFGPGTRLLVL.

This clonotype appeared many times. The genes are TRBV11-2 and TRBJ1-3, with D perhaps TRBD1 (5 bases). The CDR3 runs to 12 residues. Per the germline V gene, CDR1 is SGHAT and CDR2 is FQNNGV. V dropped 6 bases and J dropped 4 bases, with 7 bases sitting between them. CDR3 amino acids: CASRQEGNTIYF. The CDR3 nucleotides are TGTGCCAGCAGACAGGAGGGAAACACCATATATTTT.

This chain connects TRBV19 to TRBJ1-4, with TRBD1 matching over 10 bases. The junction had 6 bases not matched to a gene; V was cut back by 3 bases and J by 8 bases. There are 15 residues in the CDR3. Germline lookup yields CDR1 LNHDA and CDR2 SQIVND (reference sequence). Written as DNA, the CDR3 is TGTGCCAGTAGTATTTGGGGACAGGGGCGAGAAAAACTGTTTTTT. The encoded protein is CASSIWGQGREKLFF.

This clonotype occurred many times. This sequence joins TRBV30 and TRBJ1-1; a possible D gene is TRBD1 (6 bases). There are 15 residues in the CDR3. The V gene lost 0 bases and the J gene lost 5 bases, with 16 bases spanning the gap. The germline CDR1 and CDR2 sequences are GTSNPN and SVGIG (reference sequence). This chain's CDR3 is CAWSVRGGRGTEAFF. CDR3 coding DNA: TGTGCCTGGAGTGTACGGGGGGGGCGGGGTACTGAAGCTTTCTTT. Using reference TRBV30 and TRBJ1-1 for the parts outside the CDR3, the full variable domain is SQTIHQWPATLVQPVGSPLSLECTVEGTSNPNLYWYRQAAGRGLQLLFYSVGIGQISSEVPQNLSASRPQDRQFILSSKKLLLSDSGFYLCAWSVRGGRGTEAFFGQGTRLTVV.

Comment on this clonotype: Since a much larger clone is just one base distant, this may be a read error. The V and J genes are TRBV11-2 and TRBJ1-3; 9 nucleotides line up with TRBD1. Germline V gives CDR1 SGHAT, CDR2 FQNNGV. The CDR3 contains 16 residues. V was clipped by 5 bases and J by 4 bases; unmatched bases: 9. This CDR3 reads CASSALGTGIGNTIYF. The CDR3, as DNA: TGTGCCAGCAGCGCACTCGGGACAGGGATAGGAAACACCATATATTTT. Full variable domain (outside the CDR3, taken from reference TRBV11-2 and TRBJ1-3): EAGVAQSPRYKIIEKRQSVAFWCNPISGHATLYWYQQILGQGPKLLIQFQNNGVVDDSQLPKDRFSAERLKGVDSTLKIQPAKLEDSAVYLCASSALGTGIGNTIYFGEGSWLTVV.

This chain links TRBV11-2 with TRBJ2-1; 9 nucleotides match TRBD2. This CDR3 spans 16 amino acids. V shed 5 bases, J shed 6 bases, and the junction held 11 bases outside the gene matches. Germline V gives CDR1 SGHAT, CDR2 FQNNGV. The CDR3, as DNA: TGTGCCAGCAGCCAAGACCTAGCGGGATTTGGCAATGAGCAGTTCTTC. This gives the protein CASSQDLAGFGNEQFF.

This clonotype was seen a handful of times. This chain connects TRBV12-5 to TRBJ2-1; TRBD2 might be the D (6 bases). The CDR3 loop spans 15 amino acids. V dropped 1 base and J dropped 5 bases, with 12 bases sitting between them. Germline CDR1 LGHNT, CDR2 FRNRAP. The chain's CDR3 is CASGLGWEADNEQFF. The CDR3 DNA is TGTGCTAGTGGTTTGGGGTGGGAGGCGGACAATGAGCAGTTCTTC.

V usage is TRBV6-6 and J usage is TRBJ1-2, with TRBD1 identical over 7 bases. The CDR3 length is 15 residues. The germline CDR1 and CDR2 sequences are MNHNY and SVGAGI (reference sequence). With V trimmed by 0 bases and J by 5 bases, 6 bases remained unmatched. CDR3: CASSYSDRPTYGYTF. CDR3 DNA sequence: TGTGCCAGCAGTTACTCGGACAGGCCTACTTATGGCTACACCTTC.

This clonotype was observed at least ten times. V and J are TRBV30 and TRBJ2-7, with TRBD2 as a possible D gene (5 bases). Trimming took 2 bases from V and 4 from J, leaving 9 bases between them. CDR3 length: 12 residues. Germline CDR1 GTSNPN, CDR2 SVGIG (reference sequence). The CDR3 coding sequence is TGTGCCTGGAGTCCGGGGTGGTACGAGCAGTACTTC. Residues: CAWSPGWYEQYF. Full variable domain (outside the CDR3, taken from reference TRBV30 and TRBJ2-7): SQTIHQWPATLVQPVGSPLSLECTVEGTSNPNLYWYRQAAGRGLQLLFYSVGIGQISSEVPQNLSASRPQDRQFILSSKKLLLSDSGFYLCAWSPGWYEQYFGPGTRLTVT.

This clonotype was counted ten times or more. The CDR3 region has the DNA TGTGCCAGCAGCCCCAATCTAGAGGATGAGCAGTTCTTC. Translation: CASSPNLEDEQFF. This sequence joins TRBV11-2 and TRBJ2-1, with D hard to call. The CDR3 spans 13 residues. Germline loops: CDR1 SGHAT, CDR2 FQNNGV. V was cut by 5 bases and J by 8 bases, with 13 bases left in between.

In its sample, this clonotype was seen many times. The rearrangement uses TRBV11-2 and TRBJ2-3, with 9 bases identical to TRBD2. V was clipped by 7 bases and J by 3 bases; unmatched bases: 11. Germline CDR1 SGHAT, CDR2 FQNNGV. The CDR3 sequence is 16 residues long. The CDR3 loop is CASTQQLLAGTDTQYF. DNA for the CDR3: TGTGCCAGCACCCAGCAGCTGCTAGCGGGGACAGATACGCAGTATTTT. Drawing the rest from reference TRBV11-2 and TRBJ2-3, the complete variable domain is EAGVAQSPRYKIIEKRQSVAFWCNPISGHATLYWYQQILGQGPKLLIQFQNNGVVDDSQLPKDRFSAERLKGVDSTLKIQPAKLEDSAVYLCASTQQLLAGTDTQYFGPGTRLTVL.

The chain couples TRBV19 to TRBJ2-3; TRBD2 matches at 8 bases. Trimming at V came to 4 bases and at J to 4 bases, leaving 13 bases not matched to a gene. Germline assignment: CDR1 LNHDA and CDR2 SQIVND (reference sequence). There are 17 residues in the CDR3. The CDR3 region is CASSNAYLGGRPDTQYF. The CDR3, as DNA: TGTGCCAGTAGTAACGCCTACCTAGGCGGGAGGCCAGATACGCAGTATTTT.

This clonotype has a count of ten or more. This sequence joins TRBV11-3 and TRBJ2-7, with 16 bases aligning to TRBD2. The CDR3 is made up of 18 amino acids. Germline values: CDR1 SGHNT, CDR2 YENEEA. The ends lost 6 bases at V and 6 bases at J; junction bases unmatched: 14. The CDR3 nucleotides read TGTGCCAGCAGTCCCACGGGACTAGCGGGAGGGCCGGTTGGCGAGCAGTACTTC. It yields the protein CASSPTGLAGGPVGEQYF. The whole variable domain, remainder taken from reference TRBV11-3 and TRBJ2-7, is EAGVVQSPRYKIIEKKQPVAFWCNPISGHNTLYWYLQNLGQGPELLIRYENEEAVDDSQLPKDRFSAERLKGVDSTLKIQPAELGDSAVYLCASSPTGLAGGPVGEQYFGPGTRLTVT.

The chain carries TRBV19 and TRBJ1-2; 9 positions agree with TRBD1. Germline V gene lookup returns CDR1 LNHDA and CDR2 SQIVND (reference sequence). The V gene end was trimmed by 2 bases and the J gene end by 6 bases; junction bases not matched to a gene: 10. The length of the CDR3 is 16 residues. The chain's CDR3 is CASSIFFGGQGDGYTF. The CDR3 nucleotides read TGTGCCAGTAGTATATTTTTCGGGGGACAGGGTGATGGCTACACCTTC.

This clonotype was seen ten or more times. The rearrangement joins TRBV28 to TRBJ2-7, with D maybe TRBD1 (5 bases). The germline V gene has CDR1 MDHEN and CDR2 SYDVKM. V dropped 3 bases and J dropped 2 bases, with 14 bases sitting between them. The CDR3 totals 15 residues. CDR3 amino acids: CASSFSGHGAYEQYF. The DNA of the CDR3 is TGTGCCAGCAGTTTCTCTGGACACGGAGCCTACGAGCAGTACTTC.

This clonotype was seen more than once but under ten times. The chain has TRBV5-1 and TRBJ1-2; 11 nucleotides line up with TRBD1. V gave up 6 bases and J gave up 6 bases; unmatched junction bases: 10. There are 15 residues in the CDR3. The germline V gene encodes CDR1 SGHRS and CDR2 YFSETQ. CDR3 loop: CASKHGQGAIDGYTF. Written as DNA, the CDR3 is TGCGCCAGCAAACATGGACAGGGGGCGATTGATGGCTACACCTTC.